These 27 T cell receptor beta chains came from one sample sequenced in a study of T cell responses to AZD1222 COVID-19 vaccine listed by TCRdb under 2021. The time point label of this sample denotes: about 28 days (+/-7) after the second vaccine dose. Explained via the paper, the treatment or condition label denotes: meningococcal conjugate vaccine given as trial control. The library was produced with the immunoSEQ multiplex PCR assay. As stored in TCRdb, this immuneACCESS dataset retains in-frame rearrangements with V and J assigned. A fraction of the clones does not appear; measured against another copy, unresolved V genes explain less than half of the discrepancy, and the remainder lacks a known reason. The sample table shows about 180,000 clones, and 90% are seen once. The ten largest account for about 4.1% of the sample. The material was peripheral blood, obtained 28 days after the second dose of the MenACWY control vaccine. The receptors stem from an adult who received the MenACWY meningococcal vaccine as a control.

This chain links TRBV5-6 with TRBJ2-7; 8 bases align to TRBD2. CDR3 length equals 14 residues. V lost 2 bases to trimming and J lost 3 bases; unmatched junction nucleotides: 4. Germline CDR1 SGHDT, CDR2 YYEEEE. The CDR3 sequence is CASSFMGLVYEQYF. As DNA, the CDR3 is TGTGCCAGCAGCTTTATGGGACTAGTCTACGAGCAGTACTTC.

The chain couples TRBV28 to TRBJ1-1, with a tentative D call TRBD1 (6 bases). Deletions cut 6 bases from V and 11 bases from J, with 13 bases between. The CDR3 loop spans 11 amino acids. Germline lookup yields CDR1 MDHEN and CDR2 SYDVKM. The CDR3 DNA is TGTGCCAGCAGCCACAGGGTTTATGCTTTCTTT. It specifies CASSHRVYAFF. Combining the CDR3 with reference TRBV28 and TRBJ1-1 gives the whole variable domain DVKVTQSSRYLVKRTGEKVFLECVQDMDHENMFWYRQDPGLGLRLIYFSYDVKMKEKGDIPEGYSVSREKKERFSLILESASTNQTSMYLCASSHRVYAFFGQGTRLTVV.

The gene calls are TRBV5-5 and TRBJ2-7, with D unresolved. Trimming removed 0 bases at V and 3 bases at J, with 4 bases between. The CDR3 is 12 amino acids. Germline lookup yields CDR1 SGHKS and CDR2 YYEKEE (reference sequence). CDR3 in amino acids: CASSLGDYEQYF. Written as DNA, the CDR3 is TGTGCCAGCAGCTTGGGGGACTACGAGCAGTACTTC. Based on the CDR3 plus reference TRBV5-5 and TRBJ2-7, the full variable domain is DAGVTQSPTHLIKTRGQQVTLRCSPISGHKSVSWYQQVLGQGPQFIFQYYEKEERGRGNFPDRFSARQFPNYSSELNVNALLLGDSALYLCASSLGDYEQYFGPGTRLTVT.

This clone was observed a single time. The chain carries TRBV16 and TRBJ1-5; no clear D. Trimming cost V 4 bases and J 3 bases, with 7 bases left between them. CDR1 KGHSY and CDR2 FQNENV come from the germline V gene. This CDR3 contains 13 residues. The CDR3 coding sequence is TGTGCCAGCAGCCCGGGTATCAATCAGCCCCAGCATTTT. Its protein is CASSPGINQPQHF. Full variable domain (missing parts from reference TRBV16 and TRBJ1-5): GEEVAQTPKHLVRGEGQKAKLYCAPIKGHSYVFWYQQVLKNEFKFLISFQNENVFDETGMPKERFSAKCLPNSPCSLEIQATKLEDSAVYFCASSPGINQPQHFGDGTRLSIL.

The chain carries TRBV9 and TRBJ1-3, with a tentative D call TRBD1 (5 bases). The CDR3 is made up of 15 amino acids. CDR1 SGDLS and CDR2 YYNGEE come from the germline V gene. Trimming took off 0 bases at V and 0 bases at J, with 7 bases between the two ends. This CDR3 reads CASSVGGASGNTIYF. CDR3 bases: TGTGCCAGCAGCGTAGGGGGCGCCTCTGGAAACACCATATATTTT.

This clone was detected once. The rearrangement uses TRBV7-9 and TRBJ1-5, with D unclear. With 5 bases removed from V and 5 bases from J, the gap between germline ends came to 16 bases. This CDR3 contains 15 residues. Germline CDR1 reads SEHNR; CDR2 reads FQNEAQ (reference sequence). The CDR3 DNA reads as TGTGCCAGCAGCCTCGCCCCCCCGACTGATCAGCCCCAGCATTTT. Translated: CASSLAPPTDQPQHF.

The chain couples TRBV19 to TRBJ1-2, with D perhaps matching TRBD1 (5 bases). Trimming stripped 5 bases from V and 0 bases from J, with 13 bases between. The CDR3 is 15 amino acids. Germline-derived CDR1 and CDR2 are LNHDA and SQIVND (reference sequence). The CDR3 spells CASSPRQFTNYGYTF. As DNA, the CDR3 is TGTGCCAGTAGTCCTAGACAGTTTACTAACTATGGCTACACCTTC.

This clone was detected a few times. The CDR3 reads CASSYAMNEQFF. In DNA form, the CDR3 reads TGTGCCAGCAGCTACGCTATGAATGAGCAGTTCTTC. The chain combines TRBV11-2 with TRBJ2-1; D is unclear. Germline V gene data show CDR1 as SGHAT and CDR2 as FQNNGV. The CDR3 covers 12 residues. The germline V and J ends were trimmed by 4 bases and 7 bases, with 8 bases remaining between them.

This chain connects TRBV3-1 (or the pseudogene TRBV3-2) to TRBJ1-1, with TRBD1 as a possible D gene (6 bases). This CDR3 has 11 amino acids. The germline CDR1 and CDR2 sequences are LGHDT and YNNKEL (reference sequence). Trimming pared 8 bases from V and 4 bases from J, leaving 8 bases between. The CDR3 reads CASQGSTEAFF. The DNA for the CDR3 is TGTGCCAGCCAGGGGAGCACTGAAGCTTTCTTT.

J is TRBJ2-1 and V is TRBV28; 7 nucleotides match TRBD1. V trimming: 3 bases; J trimming: 12 bases; junction bases outside the gene matches: 5. The CDR3 loop spans 12 amino acids. Per the germline V gene, CDR1 is MDHEN and CDR2 is SYDVKM. The CDR3 sequence: CASSFVNRGQFF. The CDR3 bases are TGTGCCAGCAGTTTCGTCAACAGGGGGCAGTTCTTC.

This clone was seen a handful of times. The chain joins TRBV5-6 to TRBJ1-1; 7 bases are shared with TRBD1. The CDR3 runs 15 residues. V shed 1 base and J 3 bases; nucleotides not matched to a gene: 6. The germline CDR1 and CDR2 sequences are SGHDT and YYEEEE. CDR3 coding DNA: TGTGCCAGCAGCTTGCCAGGGGGGCGGGACACTGAAGCTTTCTTT. This gives the protein CASSLPGGRDTEAFF.

This clone has just a few counts. J is TRBJ2-7 and V is TRBV5-1, with 7 bases lining up with TRBD2. Germline assignment: CDR1 SGHRS and CDR2 YFSETQ. The V and J ends lost 3 bases and 0 bases, in that order; junction bases with no gene match: 12. The length of the CDR3 is 17 residues. CDR3 loop: CASSSHSAGLLSYEQYF. CDR3 in DNA: TGCGCCAGCAGCTCCCACTCCGCGGGACTACTCTCCTACGAGCAGTACTTC.

The CDR3 is CASSFRTGHFYGYTF. The CDR3 bases are TGTGCCAGCAGTTTCCGAACCGGACACTTCTATGGCTACACCTTC. The gene calls are TRBV27 and TRBJ1-2; maybe TRBD1 (5 bases). This CDR3 comprises 15 residues. The V end lost 3 bases, the J end lost 4 bases, and 15 bases lay between the germline ends. CDR1 and CDR2 (germline): MNHEY, SMNVEV (reference sequence).

The rearrangement uses TRBV7-2 and TRBJ1-5, with D hard to call. This CDR3 has 13 residues. Trimming shortened V by 4 bases and J by 5 bases, and 9 bases separated the two germline ends. CDR1 is SGHTA, CDR2 FQGNSA, per germline. CDR3 sequence reads: CASSWVSDQPQHF. The CDR3 nucleotides read TGTGCCAGCAGCTGGGTCAGCGATCAGCCCCAGCATTTT.

V gene TRBV2 combines with J gene TRBJ1-1; weak D call: TRBD1 (5 bases). CDR1 SNHLY and CDR2 FYNNEI come from the germline V gene. CDR3 size: 13 residues. V was pared by 6 bases and J by 1 base, with 9 bases between. The CDR3 sequence is CASSATENTEAFF. The CDR3 bases are TGTGCCAGCAGCGCGACAGAGAACACTGAAGCTTTCTTT.

The V call is TRBV27, the J call TRBJ1-1, with TRBD1 matching over 9 bases. V shed 3 bases and J 4 bases; nucleotides not matched to a gene: 6. CDR1 is MNHEY and CDR2 is SMNVEV in the germline V gene (reference sequence). This CDR3 spans 15 amino acids. The CDR3 loop is CASSFSPTGGTEAFF. CDR3 in DNA: TGTGCCAGCAGTTTTTCCCCGACAGGGGGCACTGAAGCTTTCTTT.

The chain joins TRBV7-2 to TRBJ2-1; 9 bases match TRBD2. This CDR3 has 16 residues. Germline V gene sequence: CDR1 SGHTA, CDR2 FQGNSA. The V gene end was trimmed by 2 bases and the J gene end by 9 bases; junction bases not matched to a gene: 11. The CDR3 sequence is CASSLTFPSGVSEQFF. CDR3 DNA: TGTGCCAGCAGCTTAACGTTCCCTAGCGGGGTCAGTGAGCAGTTCTTC. Drawing the rest from reference TRBV7-2 and TRBJ2-1, the complete variable domain is GAGVSQSPSNKVTEKGKDVELRCDPISGHTALYWYRQSLGQGLEFLIYFQGNSAPDKSGLPSDRFSAERTGGSVSTLTIQRTQQEDSAVYLCASSLTFPSGVSEQFFGPGTRLTVL.

The V call is TRBV7-2, the J call TRBJ1-2; D is possibly TRBD1 (6 bases). Looked up from germline, CDR1 is SGHTA and CDR2 is FQGNSA. Trimming pared 4 bases from V and 8 bases from J, leaving 17 bases between. The CDR3 contains 14 residues. The CDR3 reads CASSSPTGPKGYTF. For the CDR3, the DNA is TGTGCCAGCAGCTCCCCGACAGGACCAAAGGGCTACACCTTC.

This clone has ten or more counts. The chain recombines TRBV19 with TRBJ1-2; TRBD1 aligns across 8 bases. With V trimmed by 2 bases and J by 4 bases, 6 bases remained unmatched. The CDR3 has 15 residues. CDR1 and CDR2 from the germline V gene are LNHDA and SQIVND (reference sequence). CDR3 bases: TGTGCCAGTAGTATACCCTCGGGACAGGCCTATGGCTACACCTTC. Protein product: CASSIPSGQAYGYTF.

The chain employs TRBV4-3 and TRBJ2-7; 7 bases map to TRBD1. The CDR3 loop spans 15 amino acids. V was clipped by 1 base and J by 0 bases; unmatched bases: 3. CDR1 and CDR2 (germline): LGHNA, YSLEER. CDR3 loop: CASSQGQGSSYEQYF. For the CDR3, the DNA is TGCGCCAGCAGCCAAGGACAGGGCAGCTCCTACGAGCAGTACTTC.

The V gene is TRBV14, the J gene TRBJ2-7; D could derive from TRBD1 or TRBD2 (5 bases each). V gave up 4 bases and J gave up 2 bases, with 12 bases separating them. Germline lookup yields CDR1 SGHDN and CDR2 FVKESK. The CDR3 spans 14 residues. The CDR3 DNA reads as TGTGCCAGCAGCCCCCCGGGACGGCCCTACGAGCAGTACTTC. It is translated as CASSPPGRPYEQYF.

The genes are TRBV7-2 and TRBJ1-5; 8 bases are shared with TRBD1. The CDR3 runs to 16 residues. With V trimmed by 2 bases and J by 4 bases, 7 bases remained unmatched. CDR1 is SGHTA and CDR2 is FQGNSA in the germline V gene. The CDR3 coding sequence is TGTGCCAGCAGCTTACAGGGGGCGATGGGGAATCAGCCCCAGCATTTT. Protein: CASSLQGAMGNQPQHF.

J is TRBJ1-2 and V is TRBV25-1, with 7 bases that match TRBD1. Trimming at V came to 2 bases and at J to 8 bases, leaving 11 bases not matched to a gene. There are 15 residues in the CDR3. CDR1 is MGHDK, CDR2 SYGVNS, per germline. The CDR3 DNA is TGTGCCAGCAGTGAAACTAGGACAGGCGATTGGGGCTACACCTTC. Protein sequence: CASSETRTGDWGYTF.

V gene TRBV30 combines with J gene TRBJ1-1; weak D call: TRBD1 (5 bases). This CDR3 has 13 amino acids. Trimming shortened V by 3 bases and J by 4 bases, and 12 bases separated the two germline ends. Per germline, CDR1 GTSNPN and CDR2 SVGIG (reference sequence). The CDR3 loop is CAWRQPGVTEAFF. Written as DNA, the CDR3 is TGTGCCTGGAGACAGCCGGGGGTCACTGAAGCTTTCTTT.

This chain connects TRBV10-2 to TRBJ2-2; the D gene is possibly TRBD1 (5 bases). Trimming took off 6 bases at V and 0 bases at J, with 8 bases between the two ends. The length of the CDR3 is 14 residues. CDR1 is WSHSY and CDR2 is SAAADI in the germline V gene. This CDR3 is CASSPTANTGELFF. The CDR3 region has the DNA TGCGCCAGCAGCCCGACAGCGAACACCGGGGAGCTGTTTTTT.

The gene calls are TRBV7-2 and TRBJ1-2; 10 positions agree with TRBD1. Germline values: CDR1 SGHTA, CDR2 FQGNSA. CDR3 length: 14 residues. V shed 4 bases and J 4 bases; nucleotides not matched to a gene: 3. The CDR3 DNA is TGTGCCAGCAGCTCGGGACAGGGGCTCTATGGCTACACCTTC. Protein sequence: CASSSGQGLYGYTF.

The CDR3 is CASSQRVTGDTGEQYF. The CDR3, as DNA: TGTGCCAGCAGCCAAAGGGTAACGGGAGATACGGGCGAGCAGTACTTC. This rearrangement joins TRBV4-2 to TRBJ2-7; perhaps TRBD2 as D (6 bases). The CDR3 is 16 residues long. CDR1 and CDR2 (germline): LGHNA, YNFKEQ. V shed 2 bases and J shed 6 bases, with 20 bases lying between them.